What follows are 19 T cell receptor beta chains derived from one specimen sequenced in a study of cytomegalovirus exposure and HLA in healthy donors. The PCR had 60 Vbeta and 13 Jbeta primers. The method was immunoSEQ multiplex PCR; TCRdb's version includes in-frame clones alone and lacks a portion of them. Counted here are 250,000 to 300,000 clones, approximately 84% occurring once; the ten biggest clones make up 1.5% to 2%. Sequencing used PBMCs. The origin of the receptors is a woman in her thirties or forties in good health and CMV-seropositive.

A single count supports this clone. The chain employs TRBV4-2 and TRBJ1-6, with 8 positions matching TRBD1. Germline CDR1 is LGHNA and CDR2 is YNFKEQ. V lost 0 bases to trimming and J lost 7 bases; unmatched junction nucleotides: 8. The CDR3 runs to 17 residues. For the CDR3, the DNA is TGTGCCAGCAGCCAAGACCCGACAGGGGCCGGGAATTCACCCCTCCACTTT. Translation: CASSQDPTGAGNSPLHF.

This chain links TRBV6-6 with TRBJ1-2; D is ambiguous. Germline V gene sequence: CDR1 MNHNY, CDR2 SVGAGI (reference sequence). V was pared by 8 bases and J by 3 bases, with 10 bases between. The CDR3 runs 12 residues. In nucleotides, the CDR3 is TGTGCCAGCGGTGGCAGGCACTATGGCTACACCTTC. This sequence encodes CASGGRHYGYTF.

The chain is built from TRBV9 and TRBJ2-5; 8 bases map to TRBD2. V gave up 4 bases and J gave up 0 bases; unmatched junction bases: 8. CDR1 is SGDLS, CDR2 YYNGEE, per germline. The length of the CDR3 is 16 residues. CDR3: CASSPGVAGYQETQYF. DNA for the CDR3: TGTGCCAGCAGCCCCGGGGTAGCGGGGTACCAAGAGACCCAGTACTTC.

The CDR3 protein is CAWRWTGRNTEAFF. In DNA, the CDR3 is TGTGCCTGGAGATGGACAGGAAGGAACACTGAAGCTTTCTTT. The chain carries TRBV30 and TRBJ1-1; 7 bases fit TRBD1. CDR3 length: 14 amino acids. V dropped 3 bases and J dropped 1; count of bases not matched to a gene: 5. Germline CDR1 and CDR2: GTSNPN and SVGIG (reference sequence).

The rearrangement uses TRBV29-1 and TRBJ1-2; 10 bases fit TRBD1. The germline CDR1 and CDR2 sequences are SQVTM and ANQGSEA. The CDR3 is 13 amino acids. The trim removed 6 bases at V and 8 bases at J, leaving 9 bases unmatched. The CDR3 loop is CSVTNGQGDGYTF. CDR3 bases: TGCAGCGTGACAAACGGACAGGGGGACGGCTACACCTTC.

The chain is built from TRBV27 and TRBJ2-3; 14 nucleotides agree with TRBD2. The ends lost 7 bases at V and 1 base at J; junction bases unmatched: 4. Germline lookup yields CDR1 MNHEY and CDR2 SMNVEV (reference sequence). The CDR3 has 16 amino acids. The CDR3 here is CASKGLAGAGTDTQYF. DNA for the CDR3: TGTGCCAGCAAGGGACTAGCGGGAGCCGGCACAGATACGCAGTATTTT.

This clone appeared a few times. The V and J genes are TRBV5-6 and TRBJ1-2, with D perhaps matching TRBD1 (5 bases). Germline assignment: CDR1 SGHDT and CDR2 YYEEEE. The V gene lost 2 bases and the J gene lost 4 bases, with 9 bases spanning the gap. The CDR3 length is 13 residues. The CDR3 spells CASSFGGSYGYTF. The CDR3 region has the DNA TGTGCCAGCAGCTTCGGGGGAAGCTATGGCTACACCTTC.

The rearrangement joins TRBV30 to TRBJ2-4, with 7 nucleotides matching TRBD1. CDR1 and CDR2 (germline): GTSNPN, SVGIG (reference sequence). V shed 0 bases and J 1 base; nucleotides not matched to a gene: 3. CDR3 length equals 15 residues. The CDR3 loop is CAWSVGGGAKNIQYF. The CDR3 DNA sequence: TGTGCCTGGAGTGTAGGGGGCGGGGCCAAAAACATTCAGTACTTC.

The V and J genes are TRBV15 and TRBJ2-1; tentatively, D is TRBD1 (6 bases). Germline V gene sequence: CDR1 LNHNV, CDR2 YYDKDF (reference sequence). CDR3 size: 13 residues. V was trimmed by 5 bases and J by 8 bases, leaving 13 bases between them. Here the CDR3 reads CATSGGQSYEQFF. Written as DNA, the CDR3 is TGTGCCACCAGCGGAGGACAGAGCTATGAGCAGTTCTTC.

This sequence joins TRBV30 and TRBJ1-2; D remains unclear. The V end lost 2 bases, the J end lost 5 bases, and 12 bases lay between the germline ends. Germline-derived CDR1 and CDR2 are GTSNPN and SVGIG (reference sequence). This CDR3 is 13 amino acids long. The CDR3 DNA reads as TGTGCCTGGAGTCCCCAACTCGGGTATGGCTACACCTTC. The encoded protein is CAWSPQLGYGYTF.

This rearrangement joins TRBV7-9 to TRBJ1-4; maybe TRBD1 (5 bases). Trimming cost V 2 bases and J 0 bases, with 13 bases left between them. This CDR3 is 17 amino acids long. Germline V gives CDR1 SEHNR, CDR2 FQNEAQ (reference sequence). The CDR3 loop is CASSLSARDATNEKLFF. In nucleotides, the CDR3 is TGTGCCAGCAGCTTATCTGCCAGGGATGCAACTAATGAAAAACTGTTTTTT.

This clone has only one observation. The chain employs TRBV6-5 and TRBJ2-1; 9 bases align to TRBD1. Per germline, CDR1 MNHEY and CDR2 SVGAGI. V lost 6 bases and J lost 9; bases outside the gene matches: 12. This CDR3 is built from 15 residues. Here the CDR3 reads CASRPTGTGIGEQFF. DNA for the CDR3: TGTGCCAGCAGACCCACCGGGACAGGGATAGGTGAGCAGTTCTTC.

This chain uses TRBV6-5 with TRBJ2-2; 9 bases map to TRBD1. The CDR3 is made up of 15 amino acids. CDR1 MNHEY and CDR2 SVGAGI come from the germline V gene. V dropped 7 bases and J dropped 5; count of bases not matched to a gene: 8. The DNA of the CDR3 is TGTGCCAGCAAACGGGACAGGGTGAATACCGGGGAGCTGTTTTTT. This translates into CASKRDRVNTGELFF.

The chain employs TRBV28 and TRBJ1-5, with TRBD1 as a possible D gene (5 bases). Germline loops: CDR1 MDHEN, CDR2 SYDVKM. The CDR3 covers 16 residues. V shed 6 bases and J shed 7 bases, with 22 bases lying between them. The CDR3 is CASSHQGRSGGQPQHF. The CDR3 DNA reads TGTGCCAGCAGCCACCAAGGACGGTCCGGGGGGCAGCCCCAGCATTTT.

The chain joins TRBV30 to TRBJ1-6; a possible D gene is TRBD1 (5 bases). The CDR3 has 14 amino acids. CDR1 GTSNPN and CDR2 SVGIG come from the germline V gene (reference sequence). V shed 3 bases and J shed 6 bases, with 12 bases lying between them. The CDR3 sequence is CAWSQDNFNSPLHF. In DNA, the CDR3 is TGTGCCTGGAGCCAGGACAATTTTAATTCACCCCTCCACTTT.

The rearrangement links TRBV27 to TRBJ2-7; 7 positions match TRBD1. The germline gives CDR1 MNHEY, CDR2 SMNVEV (reference sequence). V lost 4 bases to trimming and J lost 7 bases; unmatched junction nucleotides: 13. The CDR3 is 15 amino acids. The CDR3 here is CASSSPGQPGREQYF. CDR3 DNA sequence: TGTGCCAGCAGTTCTCCGGGACAGCCGGGTAGAGAGCAGTACTTC.

As concerns this clone: The junction shows a germline mismatch at one end, possibly a read error. The rearrangement links TRBV30 to TRBJ2-3, with TRBD2 matching over 10 bases. CDR1 is GTSNPN and CDR2 is SVGIG in the germline V gene (reference sequence). The CDR3 runs to 18 residues. The chain's CDR3 is CAWSVWSSGRGGTDAQYF. Here the CDR3 DNA reads TGTGCCTGGAGTGTATGGTCTAGCGGGAGAGGAGGCACAGATGCGCAGTATTTT.

This chain links TRBV27 with TRBJ2-5; TRBD1 matches 7 bases. The J call is doubtful: the DNA matches TRBJ2-7 better. The V gene's germline CDR1 is MNHEY and CDR2 SMNVEV (reference sequence). The CDR3 runs to 14 residues. The CDR3 is CASSFRDSTYEQYF. For the CDR3, the DNA is TGTGCCAGCAGTTTCCGGGACAGTACCTACGAGCAGTACTTC.

This chain connects TRBV29-1 to TRBJ2-1, with 12 nucleotides matching TRBD2. The germline V gene encodes CDR1 SQVTM and CDR2 ANQGSEA. The V segment lost 4 bases and the J segment 9 bases; nucleotides outside the gene matches: 7. The CDR3 sequence is 14 residues long. The DNA of the CDR3 is TGCAGCGTTGGACTAGCGGGAGTTGAGATTGAGCAGTTCTTC. It codes for CSVGLAGVEIEQFF.